This TCR beta chain was identified in a study of T-cell reconstitution after alpha-beta-depleted transplantation in children. Regarding the study as a whole: Once a year had passed after transplant, T-cell counts and diversity came mostly from newly produced T cells.

The ends were cut back, 4 bases at V and 4 bases at J, with 16 bases in the middle. The germline V gene has CDR1 MNHEY and CDR2 SVGAGI. This CDR3 region has 16 residues. Construction of the TCRbeta library involved unique molecular identifiers. TCRdb ran MiXCR on the PCR reads and lists one entry per CDR3 protein. The table lists 700,000 to 950,000 distinct CDR3 sequences, roughly 15% of them singletons. With regard to this clonotype: Its antigen is not known.

This receptor was taken from a male patient aged 5 to 17 who had a stem cell transplant for acute lymphoblastic leukemia, so the T cells may come from the graft donor. The chain uses TRBV6-5 and TRBJ1-4; D unclear. The starting material was PBMCs, mostly from graft donor cells, obtained 360 days after TCRalphabeta/CD19-depleted stem cell transplant. The CDR3 is CASSLVGPLSNEKLFF. The CDR3 coding sequence is TGTGCCAGCAGTTTGGTCGGCCCCCTAAGTAATGAAAAACTGTTTTTT.